The 21 T cell receptor beta chains presented below share a single source sample, sequenced in a study of healthy donors' naive CD4 and CD8 T cells. TCR libraries were built from approximately 490 ng of total RNA by linear amplification. TCRdb re-derived calls from the reads in MiXCR, one entry per CDR3 protein. In the table there are about 180,000 distinct CDR3 sequences, 65% to 75% of which are singletons. The source material was naive CD4+ and CD8+ T cells sorted from blood, pooled from several donors. The source of these receptors is a pool of human donors in good health; the sample pools cells from several healthy donors.

In DNA form, the CDR3 reads TGTGCCACCGGGACTAGCGGGAGGACCGGGGAGCTGTTTTTT. Encoded protein: CATGTSGRTGELFF. V is TRBV19 and J is TRBJ2-2, with 15 nucleotides matching TRBD2. Germline V gene data show CDR1 as LNHDA and CDR2 as SQIVND (reference sequence). Germline trimming cut 10 bases from V and 5 bases from J; bases unmatched to any gene: 2. The CDR3 spans 14 residues.

The chain uses TRBV20-1 and TRBJ2-7; 9 bases line up with TRBD1. The CDR3 spans 13 residues. Germline V CDR1 and CDR2: DFQATT, SNEGSKA (reference sequence). V shed 7 bases, J shed 1 base, and the junction held 5 bases outside the gene matches. The CDR3 DNA reads TGCAGTGTCCCGGGACAGGGATCCTACGAGCAGTACTTC. Its protein product is CSVPGQGSYEQYF.

This clonotype is a singleton in its sample. The chain recombines TRBV6-5 with TRBJ1-1, with D unresolved. In germline, CDR1 is MNHEY, CDR2 SVGAGI. This CDR3 region has 15 residues. V was trimmed by 4 bases and J by 2 bases, leaving 14 bases between them. The CDR3 spells CASSSSPAANTEAFF. Written as DNA, the CDR3 is TGTGCCAGCAGTTCCTCCCCGGCGGCAAACACTGAAGCTTTCTTT.

The chain employs TRBV5-1 and TRBJ2-7, with a weak D call TRBD1 (5 bases). V lost 1 base to trimming and J lost 2 bases, with 13 bases between them. Germline V gives CDR1 SGHRS, CDR2 YFSETQ. This CDR3 is 15 amino acids long. DNA of the CDR3: TGCGCCAGCAGCTTGTTTACAGGCCTTACCTACGAGCAGTACTTC. Its translation is CASSLFTGLTYEQYF.

The chain joins TRBV7-8 to TRBJ2-7; no reliable D call. Germline CDR1 reads SGHVS; CDR2 reads FQNEAQ. The V gene lost 2 bases and the J gene lost 0 bases, with 8 bases spanning the gap. This CDR3 contains 14 residues. CDR3 protein: CASSLNSYSYEQYF. The CDR3 DNA reads as TGTGCCAGCAGCTTAAATTCCTACTCCTACGAGCAGTACTTC.

The chain combines TRBV7-8 with TRBJ2-3; tentative D call: TRBD1 (6 bases). Per the germline V gene, CDR1 is SGHVS and CDR2 is FQNEAQ. This CDR3 spans 15 amino acids. V was shortened by 3 bases and J by 1 base, with 11 bases between the two germline ends. CDR3 loop: CASSFLTGGTDTQYF. The CDR3 DNA reads TGTGCCAGCAGCTTTCTGACAGGAGGCACAGATACGCAGTATTTT.

The genes are TRBV6-1 and TRBJ1-1; 10 bases line up with TRBD1. Germline V lookup: CDR1 MNHNS, CDR2 SASEGT. This CDR3 spans 13 amino acids. The V gene end was trimmed by 7 bases and the J gene end by 4 bases; junction bases not matched to a gene: 3. The CDR3 nucleotides are TGTGCCAGCATCAGGACAGGGGGCACTGAAGCTTTCTTT. This codes for CASIRTGGTEAFF.

V gene TRBV7-9 combines with J gene TRBJ2-3, with 10 nucleotides matching TRBD2. The V and J ends lost 4 bases and 0 bases, in that order; junction bases with no gene match: 10. The germline V gene encodes CDR1 SEHNR and CDR2 FQNEAQ (reference sequence). The CDR3 extends over 18 amino acids. The CDR3, as DNA: TGTGCCAGCAGCTGGCCTTCTAGCGGGGGACCTAGCACAGATACGCAGTATTTT. It yields the protein CASSWPSSGGPSTDTQYF.

The chain carries TRBV27 and TRBJ1-5; a possible D gene is TRBD1 (5 bases). Looked up from germline, CDR1 is MNHEY and CDR2 is SMNVEV (reference sequence). The V end was cut by 4 bases, the J end by 5 bases, with 9 bases between. CDR3 length: 13 residues. The CDR3 is CASSYGAHQPQHF. CDR3 coding DNA: TGTGCCAGCAGTTACGGGGCCCATCAGCCCCAGCATTTT.

Only a few counts were recorded for this clonotype. This chain's CDR3 is CASSSRADYGYTF. As DNA, the CDR3 is TGTGCCAGCAGCTCCAGAGCCGACTATGGCTACACCTTC. J is TRBJ1-2 and V is TRBV4-2; D gene uncertain. CDR3 size: 13 residues. The V gene's germline CDR1 is LGHNA and CDR2 YNFKEQ. Trimming left V 5 bases short and J 3 bases short, with 10 bases between.

This chain links TRBV29-1 with TRBJ1-2; D call uncertain. The V end was cut by 7 bases, the J end by 4 bases, with 10 bases between. The CDR3 has 11 residues. The germline gives CDR1 SQVTM, CDR2 ANQGSEA. As DNA, the CDR3 is TGCAGCGGGCACGACGTCTATGGCTACACCTTC. Protein sequence: CSGHDVYGYTF. Looking up the rest from reference TRBV29-1 and TRBJ1-2 gives the full variable domain: SAVISQKPSRDICQRGTSLTIQCQVDSQVTMMFWYRQQPGQSLTLIATANQGSEATYESGFVIDKFPISRPNLTFSTLTVSNMSPEDSSIYLCSGHDVYGYTFGSGTRLTVV.

This rearrangement joins TRBV11-1 to TRBJ2-7; 7 bases fit TRBD1. V gave up 5 bases and J gave up 2 bases; unmatched junction bases: 9. The CDR3 runs 15 residues. The germline V gene has CDR1 SGHAT and CDR2 FQDESV (reference sequence). The CDR3 protein is CASSPKWDSAYEQYF. The CDR3 DNA reads TGTGCCAGCAGCCCGAAATGGGACAGCGCCTACGAGCAGTACTTC. Full variable domain (missing parts from reference TRBV11-1 and TRBJ2-7): EAEVAQSPRYKITEKSQAVAFWCDPISGHATLYWYRQILGQGPELLVQFQDESVVDDSQLPKDRFSAERLKGVDSTLKIQPAELGDSAMYLCASSPKWDSAYEQYFGPGTRLTVT.

V is TRBV6-5 and J is TRBJ1-5; TRBD1 is a possible D gene (5 bases). The CDR3 has 15 residues. The V gene's germline CDR1 is MNHEY and CDR2 SVGAGI. The V gene lost 6 bases and the J gene lost 4 bases, with 16 bases spanning the gap. Written as DNA, the CDR3 is TGTGCCAGCAGGTCGCCGGGACCGGGAAATCAGCCCCAGCATTTT. It translates to CASRSPGPGNQPQHF.

V usage is TRBV6-5 and J usage is TRBJ1-1; D ambiguous. The germline V gene has CDR1 MNHEY and CDR2 SVGAGI. V lost 7 bases, J lost 8 bases, and 11 bases lay in between. The CDR3 totals 11 residues. The CDR3 DNA follows: TGTGCCAGCATGATCGAAGCAGAAGCTTTCTTT. The encoded protein is CASMIEAEAFF.

This clonotype occurred a few times. The chain employs TRBV20-1 and TRBJ2-7, with 7 bases matching TRBD2. This CDR3 has 13 amino acids. Trimming took 5 bases from V and 6 from J; bases not matched to a gene: 10. The V gene's germline CDR1 is DFQATT and CDR2 SNEGSKA (reference sequence). The CDR3 sequence: CSASSGGSFEQYF. For the CDR3, the DNA is TGCAGTGCTTCCTCGGGGGGATCTTTCGAGCAGTACTTC.

The CDR3 region is CASGGSGAANYGYTF. DNA for the CDR3: TGTGCTAGTGGTGGGTCAGGGGCTGCTAACTATGGCTACACCTTC. The chain uses TRBV12-5 and TRBJ1-2; tentative D call: TRBD1 (6 bases). CDR1 and CDR2 from the germline V gene are LGHNT and FRNRAP. CDR3 size: 15 residues. V gave up 5 bases and J gave up 0 bases, with 13 bases separating them. Drawing the rest from reference TRBV12-5 and TRBJ1-2, the complete variable domain is DARVTQTPRHKVTEMGQEVTMRCQPILGHNTVFWYRQTMMQGLELLAYFRNRAPLDDSGMPKDRFSAEMPDATLATLKIQPSEPRDSAVYFCASGGSGAANYGYTFGSGTRLTVV.

Here the CDR3 reads CASSFQGYEQYF. The CDR3 bases are TGCGCCAGCAGCTTCCAGGGCTACGAGCAGTACTTC. The chain combines TRBV5-1 with TRBJ2-7; possibly TRBD1 for D (5 bases). The germline V gene has CDR1 SGHRS and CDR2 YFSETQ. This CDR3 comprises 12 residues. Trimming took off 2 bases at V and 3 bases at J, with 6 bases between the two ends.

V and J are TRBV29-1 and TRBJ1-5; 7 bases match TRBD1. CDR1 and CDR2 from the germline V gene are SQVTM and ANQGSEA. The CDR3 runs to 13 residues. Trimming cost V 7 bases and J 6 bases; bases outside gene matches: 9. The CDR3 spells CSGLDRDGQPQHF. The CDR3 DNA follows: TGCAGCGGACTCGACAGGGATGGTCAGCCCCAGCATTTT.

The V gene is TRBV11-1, the J gene TRBJ2-7; 9 nucleotides match TRBD2. Near its end, the DNA agrees better with TRBJ2-1, so the J call may be wrong. CDR1 and CDR2 (germline): SGHAT, FQDESV (reference sequence). The CDR3 is 18 amino acids. CDR3 region: CASSRRLAGSSSYNEQFF. CDR3 DNA: TGTGCCAGCAGCCGTCGGCTAGCGGGGTCGAGCTCCTACAATGAGCAGTTCTTC.

The rearrangement links TRBV29-1 to TRBJ2-3; D gene uncertain. Germline V gene lookup returns CDR1 SQVTM and CDR2 ANQGSEA. This CDR3 region has 13 residues. Trimming stripped 4 bases from V and 2 bases from J, with 10 bases between. The CDR3 nucleotides are TGCAGCGTTGCTAGGCCGTTCACAGATACGCAGTATTTT. Protein product: CSVARPFTDTQYF.

The chain combines TRBV29-1 with TRBJ1-2; the D gene is possibly TRBD1 (5 bases). Trimming shortened V by 4 bases and J by 4 bases, and 10 bases separated the two germline ends. Germline CDR1 and CDR2: SQVTM and ANQGSEA. The CDR3 is 12 residues long. The CDR3 is CSVVEGTYGYTF. The CDR3 DNA follows: TGCAGCGTTGTTGAAGGGACCTATGGCTACACCTTC.